These T cell receptor beta chains were read from a single sample in a study of early T cells in non-severe SARS-CoV-2 infection. TCRdb re-called the 5' RACE reads with MiXCR, one entry per CDR3 protein. The repertoire has roughly 99,000 distinct CDR3 sequences, more than 9.5% of them found once; the top ten carry roughly 7.5%. The sample taken for sequencing was whole blood. These TCRs come from an adult who was a healthcare worker with PCR-confirmed SARS-CoV-2 infection or an uninfected control (not recorded which). Each CDR3 is given with its conserved first and last residue.

V gene: TRBV11-2
CDR3 length: 15
J gene: TRBJ2-3
CDR3 protein: CASSLGAGAADTQYF

V gene: TRBV20-1
CDR3 length: 16
J gene: TRBJ2-3
CDR3 protein: CSAGARNRGPTDTQYF

V gene: TRBV19
CDR3 length: 13
J gene: TRBJ2-1
CDR3 protein: CASSQTSFNEQFF

V gene: TRBV2
CDR3 length: 12
J gene: TRBJ1-2
CDR3 protein: CASSVEIYGYTF

V gene: TRBV18
CDR3 length: 16
J gene: TRBJ1-1
CDR3 protein: CASSPFYRRAGTEAFF

V gene: TRBV5-1
CDR3 length: 15
J gene: TRBJ2-1
CDR3 protein: CATRRAGSSYNEQFF

V gene: TRBV7-2
CDR3 length: 16
J gene: TRBJ2-3
CDR3 protein: CASSPTSGRAIDTQYF

V gene: TRBV10-2
CDR3 length: 17
J gene: TRBJ2-1
CDR3 protein: CASSDPGLAGAGNEQFF

V gene: TRBV5-4
CDR3 length: 14
J gene: TRBJ1-1
CDR3 protein: CASSLGGENTEAFF

V gene: TRBV12-3/TRBV12-4
CDR3 length: 12
J gene: TRBJ2-1
CDR3 protein: CASSPLENEQFF

V gene: TRBV6-5
CDR3 length: 18
J gene: TRBJ2-3
CDR3 protein: CASSRFSAGTARTDTQYF

V gene: TRBV6-6
CDR3 length: 15
J gene: TRBJ2-3
CDR3 protein: CASSYSQTSTDTQYF

V gene: TRBV20-1
CDR3 length: 16
J gene: TRBJ2-1
CDR3 protein: CSARELAGWVYNEQFF

V gene: TRBV12-3/TRBV12-4
CDR3 length: 14
J gene: TRBJ1-5
CDR3 protein: CASSLAGQNQPQHF

V gene: TRBV6-5
CDR3 length: 16
J gene: TRBJ2-2
CDR3 protein: CASREGGSTYTGELFF

V gene: TRBV11-3
CDR3 length: 19
J gene: TRBJ2-6
CDR3 protein: CASNLEGQLGFSGANVLTF

V gene: TRBV6-6
CDR3 length: 14
J gene: TRBJ1-2
CDR3 protein: CASSYSTGTGVFTF

V gene: TRBV10-3
CDR3 length: 13
J gene: TRBJ2-7
CDR3 protein: CAISQGVNSEQYF

V gene: TRBV20-1
CDR3 length: 11
J gene: TRBJ2-5
CDR3 protein: CSAHRQETQYF

V gene: TRBV10-3
CDR3 length: 12
J gene: TRBJ2-3
CDR3 protein: CAISEPSPTQYF

V gene: TRBV6-6
CDR3 length: 16
J gene: TRBJ2-5
CDR3 protein: CASRRKLKPIQETQYF

V gene: TRBV12-3/TRBV12-4
CDR3 length: 16
J gene: TRBJ1-3
CDR3 protein: CASSAQTVSSGNTIYF

V gene: TRBV6-1
CDR3 length: 15
J gene: TRBJ2-1
CDR3 protein: CASRPPGSFYNEQFF

V gene: TRBV28
CDR3 length: 12
J gene: TRBJ2-7
CDR3 protein: CASNGGAYEQYF

V gene: TRBV14
CDR3 length: 14
J gene: TRBJ2-1
CDR3 protein: CASSHRTDYNEQFF

V gene: TRBV21-1
CDR3 length: 15
J gene: TRBJ2-7
CDR3 protein: CASSNPAGGPYEQYF

V gene: TRBV6-6
CDR3 length: 15
J gene: TRBJ2-6
CDR3 protein: CASSPEQFGANVLTF

V gene: TRBV11-2
CDR3 length: 15
J gene: TRBJ2-7
CDR3 protein: CASSRTSETSYEQYF

V gene: TRBV14
CDR3 length: 16
J gene: TRBJ2-4
CDR3 protein: CASSRGSGLAKNIQYF

V gene: TRBV28
CDR3 length: 14
J gene: TRBJ1-1
CDR3 protein: CASIPGTDHTEAFF

V gene: TRBV13
CDR3 length: 16
J gene: TRBJ2-2
CDR3 protein: CASSLPQGADTGELFF

V gene: TRBV6-2/TRBV6-3
CDR3 length: 15
J gene: TRBJ1-5
CDR3 protein: CASSRPSRANQPQHF

V gene: TRBV18
CDR3 length: 14
J gene: TRBJ1-1
CDR3 protein: CASSPGGATVEAFF

V gene: TRBV5-6
CDR3 length: 15
J gene: TRBJ2-7
CDR3 protein: CASSSSSSGIPEQYF

V gene: TRBV24-1
CDR3 length: 13
J gene: TRBJ2-1
CDR3 protein: CATSDLTPHEQFF

V gene: TRBV4-3
CDR3 length: 15
J gene: TRBJ2-6
CDR3 protein: CASSQGHSGANVLTF

V gene: TRBV4-1
CDR3 length: 15
J gene: TRBJ2-1
CDR3 protein: CASSQRWGEYNEQFF

V gene: TRBV29-1
CDR3 length: 13
J gene: TRBJ2-7
CDR3 protein: CSVEDRNNYEQYF

V gene: TRBV14
CDR3 length: 15
J gene: TRBJ2-7
CDR3 protein: CASSQSRQGFYEQYF

V gene: TRBV5-1
CDR3 length: 14
J gene: TRBJ2-5
CDR3 protein: CASSLRQAKETQYF

V gene: TRBV5-5
CDR3 length: 14
J gene: TRBJ2-1
CDR3 protein: CASSLVSGGREQFF

V gene: TRBV27
CDR3 length: 14
J gene: TRBJ2-7
CDR3 protein: CASSTGTPPAEQYF

V gene: TRBV4-3
CDR3 length: 17
J gene: TRBJ2-6
CDR3 protein: CASSPLPEASGANVLTF

V gene: TRBV25-1
CDR3 length: 14
J gene: TRBJ2-1
CDR3 protein: CATGGLAGVDEQFF

V gene: TRBV18
CDR3 length: 15
J gene: TRBJ2-1
CDR3 protein: CASSPGQGSYNEQFF

V gene: TRBV18
CDR3 length: 17
J gene: TRBJ2-1
CDR3 protein: CASSRGTSGSGYNEQFF

V gene: TRBV11-3
CDR3 length: 15
J gene: TRBJ2-3
CDR3 protein: CASSLGLTITDTQYF

V gene: TRBV11-3
CDR3 length: 13
J gene: TRBJ2-7
CDR3 protein: CASSPSTGGEQYF

V gene: TRBV7-2
CDR3 length: 12
J gene: TRBJ2-7
CDR3 protein: CASSSSSSEQYF

V gene: TRBV7-2
CDR3 length: 13
J gene: TRBJ2-7
CDR3 protein: CASSAVRGYEQYF

V gene: TRBV5-1
CDR3 length: 16
J gene: TRBJ1-5
CDR3 protein: CASSLGTGYSNQPQHF

V gene: TRBV20-1
CDR3 length: 16
J gene: TRBJ2-1
CDR3 protein: CSARLTRLAGNNEQFF

V gene: TRBV7-9
CDR3 length: 12
J gene: TRBJ2-7
CDR3 protein: CASSPGLASNDF